The 5 T cell receptor beta chains presented below share a single source sample, sequenced in a study of blood T cell repertoires in COVID-19. Profiling relied on immunoSEQ multiplex PCR, and the TCRdb table lists in-frame clones only, not all of them. The sample includes about 150,000 clones, approximately 91% of them seen just once. Sequencing used peripheral blood. The receptors here all came from a man between 50 and 59 years old with acute or convalescent COVID-19.

This chain connects TRBV18 to TRBJ2-7; 7 nucleotides line up with TRBD1. Looked up from germline, CDR1 is KGHSH and CDR2 is LQKENI. V shed 1 base and J 3 bases; nucleotides not matched to a gene: 12. The CDR3 sequence is 17 residues long. The chain's CDR3 is CASSPREGGLGYYEQYF. The CDR3, as DNA: TGTGCCAGCTCACCACGAGAAGGGGGCTTGGGGTACTACGAGCAGTACTTC.

The genes are TRBV24-1 and TRBJ2-3; a possible D gene is TRBD2 (5 bases). The germline V gene has CDR1 KGHDR and CDR2 SFDVKD. This CDR3 has 15 residues. V lost 2 bases and J lost 2, with 10 bases in between. The CDR3, as DNA: TGTGCCACCAGTGATTCGGAGGTCGTCACAGATACGCAGTATTTT. It yields the protein CATSDSEVVTDTQYF.

The V gene is TRBV4-1, the J gene TRBJ2-1; TRBD2 matches 7 bases. Looked up from germline, CDR1 is MGHRA and CDR2 is YSYEKL. The CDR3 extends over 17 amino acids. After removal of 3 bases from V and 0 bases from J, the junction contained 8 bases not matched to a gene. CDR3 residues: CASSQRLGGSSYNEQFF. DNA for the CDR3: TGCGCCAGCAGCCAGCGGCTGGGGGGGTCCTCCTACAATGAGCAGTTCTTC.

The DNA for the CDR3 is TGTGCCAGCAAGAGGAAATCGAACACCGGGGAGCTGTTTTTT. Its translation is CASKRKSNTGELFF. V gene TRBV28 combines with J gene TRBJ2-2; D gene ambiguous. The CDR3 loop spans 14 amino acids. V shed 7 bases and J shed 0 bases, with 9 bases lying between them. CDR1 and CDR2 from the germline V gene are MDHEN and SYDVKM.

The rearrangement uses TRBV5-4 and TRBJ1-2; TRBD1 agrees at 9 bases. The J segment lost 8 bases and the V segment lost 0 bases, leaving 14 bases of the junction unmatched. CDR3 length: 17 amino acids. CDR1 and CDR2 from the germline V gene are SGHNT and YYREEE (reference sequence). The CDR3 region has the DNA TGTGCCAGCAGCTTGGGAACCGGGACAGGGAGAGTAATGGGCTACACCTTC. Protein product: CASSLGTGTGRVMGYTF. Full variable domain (rest looked up from reference TRBV5-4 and TRBJ1-2): ETGVTQSPTHLIKTRGQQVTLRCSSQSGHNTVSWYQQALGQGPQFIFQYYREEENGRGNFPPRFSGLQFPNYSSELNVNALELDDSALYLCASSLGTGTGRVMGYTFGSGTRLTVV.